This T cell receptor (beta chain) was found in a study of T cells expressing NK-cell markers (dated by TCRdb to about 2020). The study in broad terms: TCR beta-chain repertoires were profiled in sorted CD3+CD56+NKG2C+, CD3+CD56+NKG2C- and CD3+CD56-NKG2C+ T-cell subsets from several donors. Of the eight sequenced donors, seven were found to be HCMV-seropositive and one was found to be HCMV-seronegative. The study sequenced eight donors, all healthy volunteers chosen at random: three men and five women. Sequencing of the libraries produced 2 x 150 bp reads on Illumina HiSeq 2000/2500, MiSeq or NextSeq.

HCMV-specific IgG was detected in serum with a commercial ELISA kit to determine HCMV serostatus. Peripheral blood mononuclear cells were isolated from blood by Ficoll density gradient centrifugation. From a lookup of the germline V gene, CDR1 and CDR2 are SGDLS and YYNGEE. The CDR3 runs 15 amino acids, cysteine and phenylalanine included. A DNA sequence was not provided. Beyond this particular receptor, the publication reports: Those dominant clonotypes were again the most abundant among CD3+CD56-NKG2C+ cells in a few donors, at about 28.3-65%. In 5 to 7 donors, the dominant CD3+CD56+NKG2C+ clonotypes were found to rank among the top 10 CD8+ clonotypes and to make up about 1.0-8% of CD8+ T cells. It remained unclear whether the expanded NKG2C-expressing T cell clones were specific for HCMV antigens.

A remark on this clonotype: It has no known antigen specificity.

TCRdb shows the sequencer as Illumina HiSeq 2000. TCR beta cDNA libraries were made by 5'RACE template switching that added a universal primer site and unique molecular identifiers. cDNA synthesis was primed from the TCR beta constant segment and was followed by two successive PCR amplification steps. Processing in the source paper ran as follows. MIGEC was used to demultiplex reads and group the reads by UMI, and MiTCR was used to assemble and quantify clonotypes. To remove erroneous sequences, TCR cDNA sequences were retained only when supported by two or more reads. The tcR package was used for downstream repertoire analysis, with clonotypes matched between fractions based on CDR3 nucleotide sequence plus V segment. VDJmatch was used to annotate antigen specificity against VDJdb, with one amino acid substitution in CDR3 allowed. TCRdb reprocessed the raw reads; every CDR3 protein sequence is a single record, and DNA is not supplied. The V and J calls were not made by the authors but by TCRdb's processing. In this sample's table one finds 150,000 to 200,000 distinct CDR3 sequences. Of the sample, approximately 17% falls within the top ten clones.

Sequenced sample: blood T cells: a sorted CD56 or NKG2C T cell subset, CD4+ or CD8+ T cells, or bulk PBMC T cells (not recorded which). This TCR was recovered from a woman between 18 and 70 years old in good health. The chain is assembled from TRBV9 and TRBJ1-4; checking the TCRdb D call of TRBD1 is not possible without DNA. The CDR3 protein is CASSGGAGINEKLFF.